What follows is one T cell receptor beta chain and its context. This clone was picked up a small number of times. Its antigen is currently not known. Base qualities are not recorded, but no much larger clone differs from it by a single base. TCR beta libraries were generated from genomic DNA with the immunoSEQ kit, following the manufacturer's recommendations. To prepare the libraries, a first multiplex PCR with proprietary primers was run, followed by a second PCR that added unique barcodes, and a bead cleanup was done after each round. A positive control reaction and a negative control reaction, both provided in the kit, were run with every batch of samples. The final libraries were assessed on an Agilent 4200 TapeStation D1000 ScreenTape, pooled by volume, and quantified by qPCR. An Illumina NextSeq500 fitted with a MidOutput 150-cycle cartridge performed the sequencing, running 156 Read1 cycles and 15 Index1 cycles with the kit's custom primers. The pooled library was loaded at around 1 pM, and about 19% PhiX control was spiked in. The source study handled its data this way. Vendor-processed data were analyzed in R, with a clonotype defined as all T cells sharing the same CDR3 nucleotide sequence. In the clone abundance analyses, frequencies in each sample were normalized to that sample's 10,000 most abundant clones. Public T cell clones, which averaged fewer than five per sample, were removed prior to analysis. A difference in abundance of at least 32-fold between compartments was used to define tumor-enriched and baseline blood-enriched clonotypes. A beta-binomial differential abundance model was applied to find clonotypes that expanded or contracted between blood time points. The Baroni-Urbani and Buser coefficient was used to measure tumor-blood repertoire similarity, and groups were compared with two-tailed Wilcoxon tests in R. What TCRdb holds here is the immuneACCESS table cut down to in-frame rearrangements. Part of the clones is not present; checked against another copy, under half of the missing clones reflect an unresolved V gene, and the others are unexplained. The V and J calls and clone size are taken from that table; D and trimming were inferred from the DNA. Here the sample has over 90,000 clones; approximately 80% occur a single time. About 7.2% of the sample is held by the ten biggest clonotypes.

Including the terminal cysteine and phenylalanine, the CDR3 comprises 15 residues. Kept here is only the CDR3 DNA, which spans 45 bases and is read in frame from base 1. Between the V and J ends, shortened by 2 bases and 5 bases respectively, the junction contains 12 bases. CDR1 and CDR2 were assigned from the germline V gene as MDHEN and SYDVKM. In the paper's terms, the time point label means: blood 4 weeks post-SBRT, at nephrectomy. The treatment or condition label on this specimen signifies: 15 Gy SBRT to primary tumor, nephrectomy 4 weeks later. Samples came from a clinical trial, in which primary renal cell carcinomas received 15 Gy stereotactic body radiation therapy followed by nephrectomy 4 weeks later. To follow tumor-enriched clonotypes, serial peripheral blood was collected from radiation-treated patients at baseline and at 2 weeks and 4 weeks after SBRT. All patients had renal cell carcinoma with clear cell pathology. The QIAamp DNA Blood Mini Kit (Qiagen) was used to prepare genomic DNA for TCR sequencing. The analyses included just those samples that passed every quality control check.

These data originate in a study of radiation and T cells in renal cell carcinoma (dated by TCRdb to the early 2020s). Broadly, across the study: A total of around 53 samples underwent TCR beta sequencing, made up of approximately 26 tumors and roughly 27 peripheral blood samples. The final blood draw took place at 4 weeks after radiation, the same time as nephrectomy. Across all 53 samples, several million unique CDR3 nucleotide sequences encoding over 2.5 million unique CDR3 amino acid sequences were identified. What the research found in general, with its limitations: The single-armed trial design could not address effects of radiation dose or scheduling on the TCR repertoire. In blood, the top tumor clonotypes increased from baseline to 2 weeks after radiation and then shrank by 4 weeks, which suggests a temporary expansion of tumor-resident clones. Because pretreatment tumor biopsies were not available, the study could not determine whether clonotypes were already present within the tumor at baseline. Blood repertoire dynamics were not followed beyond 4 weeks after treatment.

The sequence joins TRBV28 to TRBJ2-2, with no D gene named confidently. Sequenced material: blood, taken from a patient whose treatment included radiotherapy and nephrectomy. The receptor was derived from a man aged 60 to 75 with renal cell carcinoma. CDR3 loop: CASSLRTDSTGELFF. The DNA sequence is TGTGCCAGCAGTTTACGGACGGATTCGACCGGGGAGCTGTTTTTT. Extended through the reference TRBV28 and TRBJ2-2 proteins, this CDR3 yields the full variable domain: DVKVTQSSRYLVKRTGEKVFLECVQDMDHENMFWYRQDPGLGLRLIYFSYDVKMKEKGDIPEGYSVSREKKERFSLILESASTNQTSMYLCASSLRTDSTGELFFGEGSRLTVL.